What follows are 10 T cell receptor beta chains derived from one specimen sequenced in a study of cytomegalovirus exposure and HLA in healthy donors. The table came from immunoSEQ multiplex PCR; TCRdb's copy has only in-frame clones and leaves some out. The profile covers 190,000 or so clones, with approximately 83% appearing a single time and approximately 2.9% taken by the ten largest. Sequencing was done on a sample of PBMCs. Receptor source: a woman between 18 and 29 years old in good health and CMV-seropositive.

The J gene is TRBJ2-5, the V gene TRBV7-9; tentatively, D is TRBD2 (6 bases). The V gene lost 8 bases and the J gene lost 5 bases, with 18 bases spanning the gap. This CDR3 has 14 residues. Per the germline V gene, CDR1 is SEHNR and CDR2 is FQNEAQ (reference sequence). The CDR3 DNA reads TGTGCCAGCGCTGAGGCAGTTGGGGGGGAGACCCAGTACTTC. This sequence encodes CASAEAVGGETQYF.

V and J are TRBV18 and TRBJ2-1; D possibly corresponds to TRBD2 (5 bases). Trimming removed 6 bases from V and 7 bases from J, with 10 bases in between. The germline CDR1 and CDR2 sequences are KGHSH and LQKENI. This CDR3 is built from 12 residues. This CDR3 is CASSWTGNEQFF. The CDR3 bases are TGTGCCAGCTCGTGGACGGGGAATGAGCAGTTCTTC.

This clone was counted between two and nine times. The rearrangement joins TRBV2 to TRBJ2-7, with 9 bases identical to TRBD1. The CDR3 consists of 15 residues. Germline V gives CDR1 SNHLY, CDR2 FYNNEI. The ends lost 6 bases at V and 3 bases at J; junction bases unmatched: 9. This CDR3 reads CASRPSMGQGYEQYF. In DNA, the CDR3 is TGTGCCAGCAGACCCTCCATGGGACAGGGCTACGAGCAGTACTTC.

A few counts support this clone. V and J are TRBV19 and TRBJ1-4; D call uncertain. This CDR3 contains 14 residues. V was shortened by 5 bases and J by 2 bases, with 9 bases between the two germline ends. Germline-derived CDR1 and CDR2 are LNHDA and SQIVND (reference sequence). In DNA form, the CDR3 reads TGTGCCAGTAGTGACATGAGCACTAATGAAAAACTGTTTTTT. This gives the protein CASSDMSTNEKLFF.

J is TRBJ2-1 and V is TRBV10-3, with TRBD2 matching over 11 bases. J gave up 9 bases and V 2 bases, and 9 bases lay outside the gene matches. The germline V gene encodes CDR1 ENHRY and CDR2 SYGVKD. This CDR3 contains 16 residues. In DNA, the CDR3 is TGTGCCATCAGTGAGCCCCGTAGCGGGGGGGCCGTTGAGCAGTTCTTC. This gives the protein CAISEPRSGGAVEQFF.

V is TRBV5-6 and J is TRBJ2-7; a possible D gene is TRBD1 (6 bases). The CDR3 has 14 amino acids. V shed 0 bases and J shed 7 bases, with 14 bases lying between them. Germline V gives CDR1 SGHDT, CDR2 YYEEEE. CDR3 DNA: TGTGCCAGCAGCTTGGCCGGGACAACTTCGGAGCAGTACTTC. It specifies CASSLAGTTSEQYF.

This clone was picked up one time. The V and J genes are TRBV7-9 and TRBJ1-5; D unresolved. Germline assignment: CDR1 SEHNR and CDR2 FQNEAQ (reference sequence). The CDR3 is 17 amino acids. The V gene lost 2 bases and the J gene lost 2 bases, with 16 bases spanning the gap. This CDR3 reads CASSLWLAGAGNQPQHF. CDR3 DNA sequence: TGTGCCAGCAGCTTATGGTTGGCGGGCGCGGGCAATCAGCCCCAGCATTTT.

This clone is a singleton in its sample. V usage is TRBV10-3 and J usage is TRBJ2-2, with D perhaps TRBD2 (6 bases). Deletions cut 7 bases from V and 6 bases from J, with 15 bases between. CDR1 ENHRY and CDR2 SYGVKD come from the germline V gene. The CDR3 is 14 residues long. The DNA for the CDR3 is TGTGCCATCACCGAGGGACTCCCTCCCGGGGAGCTGTTTTTT. It codes for CAITEGLPPGELFF.

The chain links TRBV9 to TRBJ1-4, with 12 bases that match TRBD1. This CDR3 has 17 residues. V shed 3 bases and J 5 bases; nucleotides not matched to a gene: 8. The germline V gene encodes CDR1 SGDLS and CDR2 YYNGEE. CDR3 amino acids: CASSGSGTGGANEKLFF. The CDR3 bases are TGTGCCAGCAGCGGTTCCGGGACAGGGGGCGCGAATGAAAAACTGTTTTTT.

The chain uses TRBV7-8 and TRBJ1-1; 7 positions match TRBD1. Germline V gene lookup returns CDR1 SGHVS and CDR2 FQNEAQ. CDR3 size: 13 residues. With V trimmed by 2 bases and J by 6 bases, 3 bases remained unmatched. The CDR3: CASSLTTGAEAFF. CDR3 bases: TGTGCCAGCAGCTTAACCACAGGGGCTGAAGCTTTCTTT. Variable domain in full (rest from reference TRBV7-8 and TRBJ1-1): GAGVSQSPRYKVAKRGQDVALRCDPISGHVSLFWYQQALGQGPEFLTYFQNEAQLDKSGLPSDRFFAERPEGSVSTLKIQRTQQEDSAVYLCASSLTTGAEAFFGQGTRLTVV.